This TCR beta chain was retrieved from a study of PD-1 blockade in classical Hodgkin lymphoma. Study in general: Patients got intravenous nivolumab 3 mg/kg every 2 weeks. Regarding the study as a whole: Complete responders' diversity at baseline resembled that of newly diagnosed patients. Reports described newly diagnosed patients as having lower baseline TCR diversity than healthy donors. A significant rise in TCR diversity by C4D1 was seen for CD4+ but not CD8+ cells.

Indicated time point: cycle 4 day 1 (C4D1), after more than five weeks of nivolumab. Every one of the patients relapsed after autologous stem cell transplantation (brentuximab vedotin exposure was variable). Concerning this clone itself: Its antigen is unidentified.

Germline V lookup: CDR1 MNHNS, CDR2 SASEGT. V was shortened by 2 bases and J by 10 bases, with 12 bases between the two germline ends. The CDR3 consists of 12 residues. Method: immunoSEQ multiplex PCR; TCRdb's copy keeps in-frame clones and lacks some. This table holds around 50,000 clones, around 89% found once. Sequencing used peripheral blood mononuclear cells (PBMCs), obtained before the fourth cycle of nivolumab. The chain combines TRBV6-1 with TRBJ2-7; D is perhaps TRBD1 (5 bases). This TCR came from a human donor with classical Hodgkin lymphoma. CDR3 amino acids: CASSEWGNLQYF. In DNA form, the CDR3 reads TGTGCCAGCAGTGAATGGGGCAACTTACAGTACTTC.